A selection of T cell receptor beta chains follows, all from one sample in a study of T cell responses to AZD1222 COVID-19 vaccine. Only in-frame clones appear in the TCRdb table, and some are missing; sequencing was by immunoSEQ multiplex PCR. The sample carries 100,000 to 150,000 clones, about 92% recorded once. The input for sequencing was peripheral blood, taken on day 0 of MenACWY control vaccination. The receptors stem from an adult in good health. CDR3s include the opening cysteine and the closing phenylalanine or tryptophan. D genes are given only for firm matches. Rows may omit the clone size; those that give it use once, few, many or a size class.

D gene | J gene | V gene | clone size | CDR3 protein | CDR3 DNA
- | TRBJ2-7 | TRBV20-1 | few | CSASGGDSRYEQYF | TGCAGTGCTAGTGGGGGTGATTCGAGATACGAGCAGTACTTC
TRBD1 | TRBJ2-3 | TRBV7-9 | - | CASSLVQGANTQYF | TGTGCCAGCAGCTTAGTTCAGGGGGCGAATACGCAGTATTTT
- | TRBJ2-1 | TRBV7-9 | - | CASSLGRAVGNEQFF | TGTGCCAGCAGCTTAGGCAGGGCTGTGGGCAATGAGCAGTTCTTC
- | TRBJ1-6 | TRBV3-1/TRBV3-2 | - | CASSRGDSYNSPLHF | TGTGCCAGCAGCCGAGGGGACTCCTATAATTCACCCCTCCACTTT
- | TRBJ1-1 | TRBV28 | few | CASSLIEENTEAFF | TGTGCCAGCAGTTTAATTGAGGAGAACACTGAAGCTTTCTTT
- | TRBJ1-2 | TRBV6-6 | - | CASSSNRAGDYGYTF | TGTGCCAGCAGTTCCAACAGGGCGGGGGACTATGGCTACACCTTC
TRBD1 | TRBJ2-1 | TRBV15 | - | CATSTGQESYNEQFF | TGTGCCACCAGCACAGGACAGGAGAGTTACAATGAGCAGTTCTTC
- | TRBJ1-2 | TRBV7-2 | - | CASSLALTANYGYTF | TGTGCCAGCAGCTTAGCCCTGACAGCTAACTATGGCTACACCTTC
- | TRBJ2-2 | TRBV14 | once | CASSLTGPGELFF | TGTGCCAGCAGCCTGACTGGCCCCGGGGAGCTGTTTTTT
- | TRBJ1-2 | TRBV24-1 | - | CATSDYRTYGYTF | TGTGCCACCAGTGATTACCGGACCTATGGCTACACCTTC
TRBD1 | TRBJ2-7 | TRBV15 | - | CATSRVSGTGHQYALGEQYF | TGTGCCACCAGCAGAGTTTCCGGGACAGGGCACCAATACGCGCTTGGGGAGCAGTACTTC
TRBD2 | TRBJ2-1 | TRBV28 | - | CASREGYNEQFF | TGTGCCAGTCGGGAGGGTTACAATGAGCAGTTCTTC
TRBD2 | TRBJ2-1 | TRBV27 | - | CASSAGTSGYSYNEQFF | TGTGCCAGCAGTGCCGGGACTAGCGGATACTCCTACAATGAGCAGTTCTTC
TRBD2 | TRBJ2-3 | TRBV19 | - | CASTLGKGGPDTQYF | TGTGCCAGTACTCTGGGAAAGGGAGGGCCAGATACGCAGTATTTT
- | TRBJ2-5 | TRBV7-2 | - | CASSLGGAGTQETQYF | TGTGCCAGCAGCTTAGGGGGGGCGGGGACTCAAGAGACCCAGTACTTC
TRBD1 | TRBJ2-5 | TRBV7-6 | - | CASSLPGQGLGETQYF | TGTGCCAGCAGCCTACCGGGACAGGGTCTGGGGGAGACCCAGTACTTC
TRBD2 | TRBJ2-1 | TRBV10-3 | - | CAISPLLAGSYNEQFF | TGTGCCATCAGCCCCCTACTAGCGGGAAGTTACAATGAGCAGTTCTTC
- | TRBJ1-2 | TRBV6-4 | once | CASSGETGANYGYTF | TGTGCCAGCAGTGGGGAGACAGGTGCTAACTATGGCTACACCTTC
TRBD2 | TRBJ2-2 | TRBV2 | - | CASRRTSGMTGELFF | TGTGCCAGCAGAAGGACTAGCGGGATGACGGGGGAGCTGTTTTTT
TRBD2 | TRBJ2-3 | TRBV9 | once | CASSPGTRTDTQYF | TGTGCCAGCAGCCCCGGGACTAGGACAGATACGCAGTATTTT
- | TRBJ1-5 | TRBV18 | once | CASSPEQGSQPQHF | TGTGCCAGCTCACCCGAACAGGGATCTCAGCCCCAGCATTTT
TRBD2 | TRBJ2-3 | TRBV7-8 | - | CASSLGASGGVSTDTQYF | TGTGCCAGCAGCTTAGGGGCTAGCGGGGGGGTAAGCACAGATACGCAGTATTTT
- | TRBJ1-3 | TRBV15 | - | CATSTQGSGNTIYF | TGTGCCACCAGCACACAGGGCTCTGGAAACACCATATATTTT